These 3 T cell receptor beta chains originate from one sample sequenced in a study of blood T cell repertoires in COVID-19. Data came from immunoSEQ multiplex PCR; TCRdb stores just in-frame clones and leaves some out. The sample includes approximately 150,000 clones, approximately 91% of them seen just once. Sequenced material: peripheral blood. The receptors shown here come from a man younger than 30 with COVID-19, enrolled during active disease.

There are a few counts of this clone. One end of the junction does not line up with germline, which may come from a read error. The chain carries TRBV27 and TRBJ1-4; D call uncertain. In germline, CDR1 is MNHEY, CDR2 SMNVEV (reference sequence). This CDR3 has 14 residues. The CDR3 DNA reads TGTGCCAGCAGTCGCGTTGCAACTAATGAAAAACTGCTTTTT. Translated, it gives CASSRVATNEKLLF.

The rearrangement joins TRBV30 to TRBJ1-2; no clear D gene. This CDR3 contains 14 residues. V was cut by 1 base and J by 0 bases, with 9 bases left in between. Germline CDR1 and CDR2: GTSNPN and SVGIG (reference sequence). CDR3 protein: CAWSARRSNYGYTF. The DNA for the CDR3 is TGTGCCTGGAGTGCTAGAAGATCTAACTATGGCTACACCTTC.

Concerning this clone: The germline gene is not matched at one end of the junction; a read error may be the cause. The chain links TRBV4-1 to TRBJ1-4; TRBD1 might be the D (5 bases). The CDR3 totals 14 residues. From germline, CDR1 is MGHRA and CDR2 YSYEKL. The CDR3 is CASSSPGTNEKLLF. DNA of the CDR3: TGCGCCAGCAGCTCCCCGGGGACTAATGAAAAACTGCTTTTT.